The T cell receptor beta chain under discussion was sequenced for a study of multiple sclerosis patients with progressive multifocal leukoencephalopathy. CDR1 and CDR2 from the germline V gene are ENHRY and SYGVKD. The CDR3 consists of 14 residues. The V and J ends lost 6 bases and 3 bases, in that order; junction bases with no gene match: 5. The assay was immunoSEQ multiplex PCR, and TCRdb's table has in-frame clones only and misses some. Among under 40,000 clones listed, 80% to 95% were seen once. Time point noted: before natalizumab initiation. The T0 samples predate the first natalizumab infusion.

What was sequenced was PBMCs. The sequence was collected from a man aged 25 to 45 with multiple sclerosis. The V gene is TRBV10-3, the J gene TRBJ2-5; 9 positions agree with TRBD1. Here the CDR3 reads CAIRRDRDEETQYF. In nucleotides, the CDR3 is TGTGCCATCAGGAGGGACAGGGATGAAGAGACCCAGTACTTC.